The clone carrying this T cell receptor beta chain was counted once. Between the trimmed V and J ends, which lost 5 bases and 1 base, there was a span of 11 bases. Germline V lookup: CDR1 SEHNR, CDR2 FQNEAQ (reference sequence). The CDR3 spans 14 residues. The source of the sample is a study of somatic mutations in cytotoxic T cells in rheumatoid arthritis. Repertoires were generated with immunoSEQ multiplex PCR, while TCRdb's copy carries only in-frame clones and drops some. The profile shows 9,500 to 15,000 clones, 83% of them singletons. This sequence originates from a woman aged 60-75 years in good health. Sequenced material: CD8+ T cells sorted from blood. This chain links TRBV7-9 with TRBJ2-5; TRBD2 is a possible D gene (7 bases). The CDR3, as DNA: TGTGCCAGCAGCCCTGGGGGGGCCCAAGAGACCCAGTACTTC. Amino acids: CASSPGGAQETQYF. Combining the CDR3 with reference TRBV7-9 and TRBJ2-5 gives the whole variable domain DTGVSQNPRHKITKRGQNVTFRCDPISEHNRLYWYRQTLGQGPEFLTYFQNEAQLEKSRLLSDRFSAERPKGSFSTLEIQRTEQGDSAMYLCASSPGGAQETQYFGPGTRLLVL.